This T cell receptor beta chain was sequenced during a study of blood T cell repertoires in COVID-19. Study-wide context: Both acute and convalescent COVID-19 samples were obtained from the United States, Italy and Spain.

Clones were sequenced by immunoSEQ multiplex PCR, and TCRdb holds only the in-frame ones, with some missing. Of over 200,000 clones in the sample, around 85% were seen once. Germline V lookup: CDR1 SGHTA, CDR2 FQGNSA. Unmatched junction bases numbered 4, after V lost 2 bases and J lost 4 bases. CDR3 length: 15 residues. V usage is TRBV7-2 and J usage is TRBJ2-3, with TRBD1 matching over 9 bases. The sequencing input was PBMCs or T cells enriched from blood (not recorded which). The TCR sequence derives from a man aged 40-49 years who had recovered from COVID-19. As DNA, the CDR3 is TGTGCCAGCAGCTTAAGGGGACAGGGATCAGATACGCAGTATTTT. It specifies CASSLRGQGSDTQYF.